Each of the 10 T cell receptor beta chains below was sequenced from the same sample in a study of blood T cell repertoires in COVID-19. This table comes from immunoSEQ multiplex PCR, and its TCRdb copy is limited to in-frame clones, with some not included. In the table there are tens of thousands of clones, around 77% of which are singletons. Sequences were obtained from peripheral blood. The source of these receptors is a man between 65 and 85 years old with COVID-19, enrolled during active disease.

Only a few counts were recorded for this clone. The J gene is TRBJ2-7, the V gene TRBV27; 8 nucleotides align to TRBD2. There are 15 residues in the CDR3. CDR1 and CDR2 (germline): MNHEY, SMNVEV (reference sequence). V was clipped by 5 bases and J by 3 bases; unmatched bases: 9. The CDR3 reads CASSPRSGSLYEQYF. CDR3 nucleotides: TGTGCCAGCAGTCCGAGGAGCGGGAGTCTCTACGAGCAGTACTTC.

The V gene is TRBV6-2 or TRBV6-3, the J gene TRBJ2-1; perhaps TRBD1 as D (5 bases). Trimming took off 5 bases at V and 7 bases at J, with 15 bases between the two ends. CDR3 length: 14 residues. Germline assignment: CDR1 MNHEY and CDR2 SVGEGT. The CDR3 loop reads CASSSVVQANEQFF. In nucleotides, the CDR3 is TGTGCCAGCAGTAGCGTAGTACAGGCTAATGAGCAGTTCTTC.

The chain couples TRBV9 to TRBJ2-7; TRBD2 matches 13 bases. Germline values: CDR1 SGDLS, CDR2 YYNGEE. The CDR3 is made up of 15 amino acids. V was pared by 2 bases and J by 5 bases, with 4 bases of the junction left unmatched. The CDR3 loop is CASSVGLAGVDEQYF. The CDR3 DNA reads as TGTGCCAGCAGCGTCGGACTAGCGGGAGTCGACGAGCAGTACTTC.

The chain combines TRBV9 with TRBJ1-2, with TRBD1 identical over 9 bases. The CDR3 consists of 17 residues. J lost 4 bases, V lost 0 bases, and 10 bases had no gene match. Per the germline V gene, CDR1 is SGDLS and CDR2 is YYNGEE. The CDR3 coding sequence is TGTGCCAGCAGCGTAGCTACGGGACAGGGATCCGGCTATGGCTACACCTTC. Residues: CASSVATGQGSGYGYTF.

The CDR3 DNA reads TGTGCCAGCTCACCCGCCCCGGGGGACTACGAGCAGTACTTC. Amino acids: CASSPAPGDYEQYF. This sequence joins TRBV18 and TRBJ2-7, with D perhaps TRBD2 (6 bases). V shed 3 bases and J shed 3 bases, with 12 bases lying between them. In germline, CDR1 is KGHSH, CDR2 LQKENI. The CDR3 length is 14 residues.

The J gene is TRBJ2-5, the V gene TRBV7-2; the match to TRBD2 covers 8 bases. CDR1 and CDR2 (germline): SGHTA, FQGNSA. There are 15 residues in the CDR3. V shed 5 bases, J shed 10 bases, and the junction held 15 bases outside the gene matches. CDR3 amino acids: CASSPRPVLAAYQYF. In DNA, the CDR3 is TGTGCCAGCAGCCCCCGTCCCGTACTAGCGGCCTACCAGTACTTC.

The chain uses TRBV15 and TRBJ2-7; TRBD2 matches at 8 bases. Losses at the gene ends were 3 bases for V and 5 bases for J; bases not matched to a gene: 18. In germline, CDR1 is LNHNV, CDR2 YYDKDF (reference sequence). There are 18 residues in the CDR3. The CDR3 region is CATSRGLGTGTSVNEQYF. CDR3 in DNA: TGTGCCACCAGCAGGGGCTTGGGAACCGGGACTAGTGTCAACGAGCAGTACTTC.

The chain combines TRBV6-5 with TRBJ2-1; D is possibly TRBD1 (5 bases). The CDR3 contains 16 residues. Germline V gene sequence: CDR1 MNHEY, CDR2 SVGAGI. Trimming shortened V by 0 bases and J by 0 bases, and 9 bases separated the two germline ends. The CDR3, as DNA: TGTGCCAGCAGTTACTCGGGGCGTATCTCCTACAATGAGCAGTTCTTC. Translating gives CASSYSGRISYNEQFF.

The chain uses TRBV3-1 (or the pseudogene TRBV3-2) and TRBJ1-1, with D unresolved. V was shortened by 4 bases and J by 0 bases, with 12 bases between the two germline ends. Looked up from germline, CDR1 is LGHDT and CDR2 is YNNKEL (reference sequence). The CDR3 extends over 15 amino acids. The CDR3 DNA sequence: TGTGCCAGCAGCCGAGACTTAATCTTGAACACTGAAGCTTTCTTT. Encoded protein: CASSRDLILNTEAFF.

V and J are TRBV4-1 and TRBJ2-2; 8 bases fit TRBD1. J gave up 2 bases and V 0 bases, and 2 bases lay outside the gene matches. Germline-derived CDR1 and CDR2 are MGHRA and YSYEKL. CDR3 length equals 16 residues. Here the CDR3 DNA reads TGCGCCAGCAGCCAAGAGGCAGGGGGCAACACCGGGGAGCTGTTTTTT. Encoded protein: CASSQEAGGNTGELFF.